This TCR beta chain was documented in a study of T-cell reconstitution after alpha-beta-depleted transplantation in children. Findings of the study overall: For some patients, TCRbeta diversity was high at day 60 because of recipient T cells and thymic progenitors that survived. One year post-transplant, T-cell counts and diversity were largely derived from T cells produced anew. Expanded clones from the graft, numbering several hundred, reportedly supplied alpha-beta T cells about two months after transplant.

This clonotype was detected only a few times. Its antigen remains unidentified. V lost 1 base and J 3 bases, leaving 5 bases between the germline ends. The CDR3 contains 13 residues. Germline assignment: CDR1 SGHRS and CDR2 YFSETQ. Unique molecular identifiers were incorporated into the prepared TCRbeta library. A single record per CDR3 protein comes from TCRdb applying MiXCR to the PCR reads. The data show some 200,000 distinct CDR3 sequences, under 8.5% seen once. Here the sequenced sample was PBMCs, mostly from graft donor cells, taken 360 days after TCRalphabeta/CD19-depleted stem cell transplant. The J gene is TRBJ1-5, the V gene TRBV5-1; D not certain. This receptor was identified in a male patient between 2 and 9 years old who had a stem cell transplant for acute myeloid leukemia, so the T cells may come from the graft donor. CDR3 region: CASSLSPNQPQHF. The CDR3, as DNA: TGCGCCAGCAGCTTGTCCCCCAATCAGCCCCAGCATTTT.